A single sample is the source of the 20 T cell receptor beta chains below, sequenced in a study of cytomegalovirus exposure and HLA in healthy donors. Both 60 Vbeta primers and 13 Jbeta primers went into the PCR. The method was immunoSEQ multiplex PCR; TCRdb's version includes in-frame clones alone and lacks a portion of them. The table has around 100,000 clones, just under 80% seen once. The sequenced material came from PBMCs. The receptors originated from a male donor in good health and CMV-seropositive.

The J gene is TRBJ2-7, the V gene TRBV6-1; no reliable D call. CDR1 and CDR2 (germline): MNHNS, SASEGT. The ends were cut back, 5 bases at V and 2 bases at J, with 7 bases in the middle. This CDR3 has 12 amino acids. CDR3: CASSSQTYEQYF. CDR3 bases: TGTGCCAGCAGTTCACAGACCTACGAGCAGTACTTC.

V usage is TRBV6-5 and J usage is TRBJ2-2, with no clear D. CDR1 and CDR2 (germline): MNHEY, SVGAGI. V was shortened by 1 base and J by 7 bases, with 4 bases between the two germline ends. The CDR3 totals 12 residues. The CDR3 DNA is TGTGCCAGCAGTTACTATCGCGGGGAGCTGTTTTTT. Translation gives CASSYYRGELFF.

This clone has just one count. This chain uses TRBV11-2 with TRBJ2-3; weak D call: TRBD2 (5 bases). The germline V gene has CDR1 SGHAT and CDR2 FQNNGV. The CDR3 length is 14 residues. Between the trimmed V and J ends, which lost 6 bases and 2 bases, there was a span of 12 bases. The CDR3 DNA sequence: TGTGCCAGCAGTCTCTTGGACTTCACAGATACGCAGTATTTT. It yields the protein CASSLLDFTDTQYF.

The chain is built from TRBV6-6 and TRBJ2-7, with no clear D. V was pared by 0 bases and J by 1 base, with 7 bases between. Germline loops: CDR1 MNHNY, CDR2 SVGAGI (reference sequence). This CDR3 has 14 amino acids. The CDR3 reads CASSYSPESYEQYF. As DNA, the CDR3 is TGTGCCAGCAGTTACTCGCCCGAGTCCTACGAGCAGTACTTC.

This chain joins TRBV29-1 and TRBJ2-2; 9 bases map to TRBD1. The CDR3 extends over 15 amino acids. Germline CDR1 SQVTM, CDR2 ANQGSEA. The J segment lost 7 bases and the V segment lost 7 bases, leaving 13 bases of the junction unmatched. This chain's CDR3 is CSGETGGISGGELFF. CDR3 bases: TGCAGCGGGGAGACAGGGGGGATAAGCGGCGGGGAGCTGTTTTTT.

Only a few counts were recorded for this clone. The chain's CDR3 is CASSKGQGIDTQYF. CDR3 nucleotide sequence: TGTGCCAGCAGTAAGGGACAGGGGATAGATACGCAGTATTTT. This sequence joins TRBV6-4 and TRBJ2-3, with 10 bases identical to TRBD1. Germline V lookup: CDR1 MRHNA, CDR2 SNTAGT. This CDR3 comprises 14 residues. V lost 5 bases, J lost 5 bases, and 4 bases stayed unmatched.

The genes are TRBV5-1 and TRBJ2-7, with D possibly TRBD2 on 5 matching bases. Germline values: CDR1 SGHRS, CDR2 YFSETQ. V dropped 3 bases and J dropped 3 bases, with 13 bases sitting between them. The CDR3 sequence is 14 residues long. The CDR3 reads CASSSEAGNYEQYF. In DNA, the CDR3 is TGCGCCAGCAGCTCGGAGGCGGGTAACTACGAGCAGTACTTC.

This rearrangement joins TRBV7-2 to TRBJ2-7; no definite D call. The V end lost 8 bases, the J end lost 0 bases, and 11 bases lay between the germline ends. The V gene's germline CDR1 is SGHTA and CDR2 FQGNSA. This CDR3 is built from 13 residues. The CDR3 spells CASLAVGSYEQYF. CDR3 DNA: TGTGCCAGCCTCGCGGTTGGCTCCTACGAGCAGTACTTC.

The chain recombines TRBV6-1 with TRBJ2-1; tentatively, D is TRBD2 (6 bases). Trimming left V 2 bases short and J 3 bases short, with 23 bases between. Germline V lookup: CDR1 MNHNS, CDR2 SASEGT. The CDR3 contains 19 residues. The CDR3 here is CASSEKGQGRGSFYNEQFF. CDR3 sequence (DNA): TGTGCCAGCAGTGAAAAAGGGCAAGGCCGGGGGTCGTTCTACAATGAGCAGTTCTTC.

V is TRBV7-2 and J is TRBJ2-3; 13 positions agree with TRBD2. This CDR3 has 15 amino acids. J gave up 5 bases and V 5 bases, and 4 bases lay outside the gene matches. Germline V gene lookup returns CDR1 SGHTA and CDR2 FQGNSA. The CDR3 region has the DNA TGTGCCAGCAGCCCGACTAGCGGGGGGTTAGATACGCAGTATTTT. The encoded protein is CASSPTSGGLDTQYF.

This clone was recorded once. For the CDR3, the DNA is TGTGCCAGCAGCTTGGTATCGGGGGTCCACGAGCAGTACTTC. This translates into CASSLVSGVHEQYF. This chain links TRBV5-6 with TRBJ2-7; a weak D match, TRBD2 (6 bases). The CDR3 length is 14 residues. Trimming pared 0 bases from V and 5 bases from J, leaving 12 bases between. The V gene's germline CDR1 is SGHDT and CDR2 YYEEEE. Full variable domain (rest looked up from reference TRBV5-6 and TRBJ2-7): DAGVTQSPTHLIKTRGQQVTLRCSPKSGHDTVSWYQQALGQGPQFIFQYYEEEERQRGNFPDRFSGHQFPNYSSELNVNALLLGDSALYLCASSLVSGVHEQYFGPGTRLTVT.

In DNA form, the CDR3 reads TGTGCCAGCAGTACCCCGCGGGCTAGCGGTTTATACGAGCAGTACTTC. Its translation: CASSTPRASGLYEQYF. The chain employs TRBV2 and TRBJ2-7; TRBD2 matches 7 bases. The CDR3 extends over 16 amino acids. Trimming took 5 bases from V and 4 from J; bases not matched to a gene: 14. CDR1 and CDR2 from the germline V gene are SNHLY and FYNNEI.

The rearrangement joins TRBV18 to TRBJ1-5; a possible D gene is TRBD1 (5 bases). Trimming pared 2 bases from V and 7 bases from J, leaving 15 bases between. From germline, CDR1 is KGHSH and CDR2 LQKENI. The CDR3 runs to 15 residues. As DNA, the CDR3 is TGTGCCAGCTCACCAAGGGGCGGGGGTGCACAGCCCCAGCATTTT. It translates to CASSPRGGGAQPQHF.

The chain recombines TRBV15 with TRBJ2-7; weak D call: TRBD1 (5 bases). This CDR3 region has 13 residues. Trimming took 3 bases from V and 5 from J, leaving 11 bases between them. Germline V gene sequence: CDR1 LNHNV, CDR2 YYDKDF (reference sequence). The CDR3 coding sequence is TGTGCCACCAGCAGGACAGCCGCCCACGAGCAGTACTTC. Protein: CATSRTAAHEQYF.

The rearrangement uses TRBV6-5 and TRBJ2-1; perhaps TRBD2 as D (5 bases). Germline V CDR1 and CDR2: MNHEY, SVGAGI. V lost 0 bases and J lost 7, with 16 bases in between. This CDR3 has 16 amino acids. CDR3 in DNA: TGTGCCAGCAGTTACTCGTTCAGGTCTCCGGGGAATGAGCAGTTCTTC. Residues: CASSYSFRSPGNEQFF.

A single count supports this clone. The gene calls are TRBV13 and TRBJ1-1; TRBD1 agrees at 8 bases. This CDR3 has 15 amino acids. Germline values: CDR1 PRHDT, CDR2 FYEKMQ (reference sequence). With V trimmed by 5 bases and J by 3 bases, 8 bases remained unmatched. CDR3 sequence reads: CASSTRQGWYTEAFF. As DNA, the CDR3 is TGTGCCAGCAGCACCAGACAGGGGTGGTACACTGAAGCTTTCTTT. Supplemented by reference TRBV13 and TRBJ1-1, the full variable domain reads AAGVIQSPRHLIKEKRETATLKCYPIPRHDTVYWYQQGPGQDPQFLISFYEKMQSDKGSIPDRFSAQQFSDYHSELNMSSLELGDSALYFCASSTRQGWYTEAFFGQGTRLTVV.

The gene calls are TRBV12-5 and TRBJ2-1; D possibly corresponds to TRBD2 (6 bases). Germline V CDR1 and CDR2: LGHNT, FRNRAP. V was clipped by 7 bases and J by 6 bases, with 10 bases between them. The CDR3 extends over 12 amino acids. The CDR3 coding sequence is TGTGCTAGTGCGCTGGGGGGCAATGAGCAGTTCTTC. It codes for CASALGGNEQFF.

V and J are TRBV5-1 and TRBJ2-2, with 7 nucleotides matching TRBD1. The CDR3 has 15 residues. CDR1 is SGHRS and CDR2 is YFSETQ in the germline V gene. The V and J ends lost 3 bases and 0 bases, in that order; junction bases with no gene match: 2. CDR3 sequence reads: CASSWDSPNTGELFF. In DNA, the CDR3 is TGCGCCAGCAGCTGGGACAGCCCGAACACCGGGGAGCTGTTTTTT. Looking up the rest from reference TRBV5-1 and TRBJ2-2 gives the full variable domain: KAGVTQTPRYLIKTRGQQVTLSCSPISGHRSVSWYQQTPGQGLQFLFEYFSETQRNKGNFPGRFSGRQFSNSRSEMNVSTLELGDSALYLCASSWDSPNTGELFFGEGSRLTVL.

This clone was detected only a few times. V usage is TRBV5-1 and J usage is TRBJ2-7; 8 nucleotides align to TRBD1. The CDR3 totals 15 residues. V shed 2 bases, J shed 0 bases, and the junction held 4 bases outside the gene matches. Germline loops: CDR1 SGHRS, CDR2 YFSETQ. CDR3 nucleotides: TGCGCCAGCAGCTTAGGACAGGGAGTCTCCTACGAGCAGTACTTC. It translates to CASSLGQGVSYEQYF.

The chain combines TRBV7-2 with TRBJ2-7; D perhaps matches TRBD2 (6 bases). The V and J ends lost 5 bases and 0 bases respectively, with 14 bases between them. The germline gives CDR1 SGHTA, CDR2 FQGNSA. The CDR3 has 15 amino acids. This CDR3 reads CASSAAGSLSYEQYF. The CDR3 DNA sequence: TGTGCCAGCAGCGCGGCGGGGTCGCTCTCCTACGAGCAGTACTTC.